These 27 T cell receptor beta chains came from one sample sequenced in a study of vaccination and CD4 T cells after COVID-19. The antigens these receptors bind are not known. Treatment reported: approximately 9-day PBMC culture with coronavirus spike peptide pools or control peptides (ViraFEST assay). The unexposed donor's CD4+ T cells were collected before the COVID-19 pandemic (2011-2018). The Oncomine TCR Beta short-read assay sequenced DNA from cultured CD4+ T cells. TCRdb used MiXCR to reprocess the PCR reads, holding one entry per CDR3 protein. The data hold about 5,400 distinct CDR3 sequences, with roughly 41% observed a single time. Material: CD4+ T cells from blood, cultured in vitro. All receptors derive from a human donor in good health.

V usage is TRBV7-2 and J usage is TRBJ2-7; D tentatively fits TRBD1 or TRBD2 (5 bases each). V lost 5 bases and J 2 bases, leaving 10 bases between the germline ends. The CDR3 consists of 13 residues. The germline CDR1 and CDR2 sequences are SGHTA and FQGNSA. CDR3: CASSRDAPYEQYF. The CDR3 region has the DNA TGTGCCAGCAGCAGGGACGCCCCCTACGAGCAGTACTTC.

A few counts support this clonotype. CDR3 amino acids: CASSELGHRYSNQPQHF. As DNA, the CDR3 is TGTGCCAGCAGTGAATTGGGACACCGATATAGCAATCAGCCCCAGCATTTT. The chain combines TRBV6-1 with TRBJ1-5; perhaps TRBD1 as D (6 bases). V was trimmed by 2 bases and J by 0 bases, leaving 14 bases between them. CDR1 is MNHNS, CDR2 SASEGT, per germline. CDR3 length equals 17 residues.

This chain links TRBV7-6 with TRBJ2-7; 10 nucleotides agree with TRBD2. CDR1 SGHVS and CDR2 FNYEAQ come from the germline V gene. The CDR3 covers 16 residues. After removal of 5 bases from V and 3 bases from J, the junction contained 10 bases not matched to a gene. The CDR3 is CASSPMTSGSVYEQYF. CDR3 DNA sequence: TGTGCCAGCAGCCCAATGACTAGCGGGTCGGTCTACGAGCAGTACTTC.

A few counts support this clonotype. The V call is TRBV7-2, the J call TRBJ1-1; TRBD1 agrees at 10 bases. Trimming cost V 5 bases and J 1 base; bases outside gene matches: 7. Looked up from germline, CDR1 is SGHTA and CDR2 is FQGNSA. The CDR3 has 16 amino acids. The CDR3 loop is CASSARQGAGNTEAFF. The DNA of the CDR3 is TGTGCCAGCAGCGCTCGACAGGGGGCCGGGAACACTGAAGCTTTCTTT.

The rearrangement joins TRBV5-1 to TRBJ1-6; D perhaps matches TRBD1 (6 bases). Trimming shortened V by 2 bases and J by 7 bases, and 10 bases separated the two germline ends. Germline V gene lookup returns CDR1 SGHRS and CDR2 YFSETQ. The length of the CDR3 is 14 residues. In DNA, the CDR3 is TGCGCCAGCAGCTTCTACAGGGCGAATTCACCCCTCCACTTT. Translated: CASSFYRANSPLHF. The full variable domain, in which reference TRBV5-1 and TRBJ1-6 provide the parts outside the CDR3, is KAGVTQTPRYLIKTRGQQVTLSCSPISGHRSVSWYQQTPGQGLQFLFEYFSETQRNKGNFPGRFSGRQFSNSRSEMNVSTLELGDSALYLCASSFYRANSPLHFGNGTRLTVT.

In this sample, this clonotype turned up a few times. This rearrangement joins TRBV27 to TRBJ1-6, with D perhaps matching TRBD1 (5 bases). CDR1 MNHEY and CDR2 SMNVEV come from the germline V gene (reference sequence). The CDR3 has 17 amino acids. Between the trimmed V and J ends, which lost 5 bases and 0 bases, there was a span of 14 bases. This CDR3 is CASSPLRGSSYNSPLHF. In DNA form, the CDR3 reads TGTGCCAGCAGTCCCTTACGGGGGAGCTCCTATAATTCACCCCTCCACTTT.

The chain is built from TRBV28 and TRBJ1-1; D is perhaps TRBD1 (6 bases). Per germline, CDR1 MDHEN and CDR2 SYDVKM. The CDR3 spans 16 residues. V gave up 7 bases and J gave up 1 base, with 19 bases separating them. CDR3 sequence: CASMSLAGAGNTEAFF. Written as DNA, the CDR3 is TGTGCCAGCATGAGTCTGGCAGGGGCCGGGAACACTGAAGCTTTCTTT.

This chain connects TRBV7-2 to TRBJ2-2, with D hard to call. The CDR3 is made up of 15 amino acids. V shed 6 bases and J shed 6 bases, with 17 bases lying between them. Germline V gene lookup returns CDR1 SGHTA and CDR2 FQGNSA. The CDR3 loop is CASRPSRVSSGELFF. The CDR3 nucleotides are TGTGCCAGCAGACCCTCCCGGGTATCCTCCGGGGAGCTGTTTTTT.

The rearrangement links TRBV5-1 to TRBJ2-5; the match to TRBD2 covers 10 bases. The CDR3 is 15 residues long. Germline V gene data show CDR1 as SGHRS and CDR2 as YFSETQ. The ends lost 4 bases at V and 5 bases at J; junction bases unmatched: 8. The chain's CDR3 is CASSPGLAAEETQYF. DNA of the CDR3: TGCGCCAGCAGCCCTGGACTAGCGGCAGAGGAGACCCAGTACTTC.

The rearrangement links TRBV7-8 to TRBJ2-7; D unclear. The germline V gene encodes CDR1 SGHVS and CDR2 FQNEAQ. V was cut by 5 bases and J by 4 bases, with 9 bases left in between. The CDR3 covers 12 residues. CDR3 DNA: TGTGCCAGCAGCCGAGACATATACGAGCAGTACTTC. Amino acid sequence: CASSRDIYEQYF.

This clonotype has just one count. The chain employs TRBV7-2 and TRBJ2-1, with 8 nucleotides matching TRBD1. The V segment lost 4 bases and the J segment 3 bases; nucleotides outside the gene matches: 2. Germline lookup yields CDR1 SGHTA and CDR2 FQGNSA. The CDR3 contains 14 residues. CDR3: CASSSDRVYNEQFF. CDR3 DNA: TGTGCCAGCAGCTCGGACAGGGTCTACAATGAGCAGTTCTTC.

This clonotype was observed a few times. This chain connects TRBV6-1 to TRBJ1-1; no clear D. This CDR3 region has 14 residues. Germline CDR1 MNHNS, CDR2 SASEGT. V dropped 5 bases and J dropped 5 bases, with 15 bases sitting between them. CDR3 bases: TGTGCCAGCAGTAAGGATCAGGTATTTACTGAAGCTTTCTTT. Translated: CASSKDQVFTEAFF.

This clonotype was seen a handful of times. This chain uses TRBV20-1 with TRBJ2-3; weak D call: TRBD1 (5 bases). The CDR3 is 11 residues long. The V and J ends lost 0 bases and 8 bases respectively, with 6 bases between them. In germline, CDR1 is DFQATT, CDR2 SNEGSKA (reference sequence). The CDR3 DNA reads TGCAGTGCTAGAGAAGGGGCTACGCAGTATTTT. Translating gives CSAREGATQYF.

The V and J genes are TRBV19 and TRBJ2-3; possibly TRBD1 for D (5 bases). Per the germline V gene, CDR1 is LNHDA and CDR2 is SQIVND (reference sequence). V lost 3 bases, J lost 0 bases, and 13 bases lay in between. The CDR3 has 16 amino acids. The CDR3 DNA sequence: TGTGCCAGTAGTATTTCCACAGGATCTAGCACAGATACGCAGTATTTT. This codes for CASSISTGSSTDTQYF.

This clonotype has only a few counts. This chain links TRBV29-1 with TRBJ1-2; D is perhaps TRBD1 (5 bases). Germline assignment: CDR1 SQVTM and CDR2 ANQGSEA. This CDR3 comprises 13 residues. Deletions cut 7 bases from V and 6 bases from J, with 18 bases between. The CDR3 DNA sequence: TGCAGCGGCTACGGGGGATGGGGGGATGGCTACACCTTC. This encodes CSGYGGWGDGYTF.

By frequency in the sample, this clonotype is medium-sized (0.01 to 0.1%). This chain uses TRBV5-1 with TRBJ2-1, with 8 bases fitting TRBD2. CDR1 and CDR2 (germline): SGHRS, YFSETQ. The CDR3 loop spans 15 amino acids. After removal of 4 bases from V and 0 bases from J, the junction contained 3 bases not matched to a gene. CDR3 DNA sequence: TGCGCCAGCAGCCCGAGCGGGAGCTCCTACAATGAGCAGTTCTTC. Encoded protein: CASSPSGSSYNEQFF. Using reference TRBV5-1 and TRBJ2-1 for the parts outside the CDR3, the full variable domain is KAGVTQTPRYLIKTRGQQVTLSCSPISGHRSVSWYQQTPGQGLQFLFEYFSETQRNKGNFPGRFSGRQFSNSRSEMNVSTLELGDSALYLCASSPSGSSYNEQFFGPGTRLTVL.

V gene TRBV4-1 combines with J gene TRBJ2-3; D is uncertain. CDR1 and CDR2 from the germline V gene are MGHRA and YSYEKL. Trimming removed 3 bases at V and 4 bases at J, with 11 bases between. This CDR3 spans 14 amino acids. The CDR3 nucleotides read TGCGCCAGCAGCCACCCGAATAGACCAGATACGCAGTATTTT. Protein sequence: CASSHPNRPDTQYF.

By share of the sample, this clonotype is large. The chain couples TRBV5-1 to TRBJ1-2, with TRBD1 matching over 7 bases. The V gene's germline CDR1 is SGHRS and CDR2 YFSETQ. The CDR3 consists of 14 residues. The V gene end was trimmed by 4 bases and the J gene end by 5 bases; junction bases not matched to a gene: 8. CDR3 DNA sequence: TGCGCCAGCAGCGAGGGACAGCTGCCTTATGGCTACACCTTC. Encoded protein: CASSEGQLPYGYTF.

This chain links TRBV7-2 with TRBJ2-5, with unresolved D. The CDR3 extends over 15 amino acids. Trimming took 0 bases from V and 7 from J, leaving 15 bases between them. Looked up from germline, CDR1 is SGHTA and CDR2 is FQGNSA. DNA of the CDR3: TGTGCCAGCAGCTTAGCCGGACGTGGCGACGGGACCCAGTACTTC. Its protein is CASSLAGRGDGTQYF. Filled out from reference TRBV7-2 and TRBJ2-5, the complete variable domain reads GAGVSQSPSNKVTEKGKDVELRCDPISGHTALYWYRQSLGQGLEFLIYFQGNSAPDKSGLPSDRFSAERTGGSVSTLTIQRTQQEDSAVYLCASSLAGRGDGTQYFGPGTRLLVL.

The chain is built from TRBV6-2 or TRBV6-3 and TRBJ2-2, with D perhaps TRBD2 (5 bases). The germline gives CDR1 MNHEY, CDR2 SVGEGT. The CDR3 sequence is 14 residues long. Deletions cut 5 bases from V and 6 bases from J, with 13 bases between. The DNA for the CDR3 is TGTGCCAGCAGTAACATTCTGGGAGCCGGGGAGCTGTTTTTT. It codes for CASSNILGAGELFF.

J is TRBJ2-5 and V is TRBV7-2; TRBD1 agrees at 7 bases. Germline V lookup: CDR1 SGHTA, CDR2 FQGNSA. The CDR3 is 13 residues long. Losses at the gene ends were 4 bases for V and 3 bases for J; bases not matched to a gene: 2. The CDR3 DNA reads TGTGCCAGCAGCTCCGGGACAGAAGAGACCCAGTACTTC. This encodes CASSSGTEETQYF.

The chain joins TRBV6-2 or TRBV6-3 to TRBJ1-5; D is undetermined. The CDR3 runs to 12 residues. Trimming stripped 2 bases from V and 9 bases from J, with 8 bases between. From germline, CDR1 is MNHEY and CDR2 SVGEGT. Written as DNA, the CDR3 is TGTGCCAGCAGTTACGGGATGCCGCCCCAGCATTTT. Translation: CASSYGMPPQHF.

This clonotype has more than one count but fewer than ten. The rearrangement joins TRBV7-7 to TRBJ2-5; 13 positions agree with TRBD2. Germline CDR1 SSHAT, CDR2 FNYEAQ (reference sequence). V lost 5 bases, J lost 5 bases, and 5 bases stayed unmatched. The CDR3 is 15 residues long. In DNA form, the CDR3 reads TGTGCCAGCAGCGCCACTAGCGGGGGGGTGGAGACCCAGTACTTC. It is translated as CASSATSGGVETQYF.

J is TRBJ1-6 and V is TRBV11-2; no definite D call. Germline loops: CDR1 SGHAT, CDR2 FQNNGV. This CDR3 comprises 14 residues. The V gene lost 6 bases and the J gene lost 9 bases, with 15 bases spanning the gap. This CDR3 reads CASSAAGSGSPLHF. The CDR3, as DNA: TGTGCCAGCAGTGCGGCGGGGTCCGGTTCACCCCTCCACTTT.

The J gene is TRBJ2-7, the V gene TRBV19; 8 nucleotides match TRBD1. Germline CDR1 LNHDA, CDR2 SQIVND (reference sequence). The CDR3 is 15 residues long. Unmatched junction bases numbered 8, after V lost 1 base and J lost 6 bases. The CDR3 region is CASSIVATGQAEQYF. For the CDR3, the DNA is TGTGCCAGTAGTATAGTCGCAACGGGACAGGCCGAGCAGTACTTC.

This clonotype came up once. The gene calls are TRBV7-6 and TRBJ2-5; 10 bases map to TRBD2. Germline V CDR1 and CDR2: SGHVS, FNYEAQ. V lost 5 bases to trimming and J lost 5 bases; unmatched junction nucleotides: 11. CDR3 length equals 16 residues. The CDR3, as DNA: TGTGCCAGCAGCCAAGACGTCAGCGGGGGGGCGGAGACCCAGTACTTC. Translation gives CASSQDVSGGAETQYF.

This clonotype was observed a few times. This chain connects TRBV7-2 to TRBJ2-3; D is undetermined. Trimming removed 0 bases from V and 4 bases from J, with 2 bases in between. CDR1 SGHTA and CDR2 FQGNSA come from the germline V gene. The CDR3 is 12 amino acids. The CDR3 nucleotides are TGTGCCAGCAGCTTAGCGGCAGATACGCAGTATTTT. Translation gives CASSLAADTQYF.